This TCR beta chain is from a study of blood T cell repertoires in COVID-19. The overall study: Researchers got acute and convalescent COVID-19 samples from the United States, Italy and Spain. PBMCs, B-cell-depleted T cells, or T cells provided the cDNA or gDNA that made up the material.

In the original processing: Amplification of reference gene primers provided the estimated nucleated cell counts. TCRdb's copy holds only in-frame clones and misses some; the assay was immunoSEQ multiplex PCR. V and J calls and clone size are as listed in that table; D and trimming were resolved from the DNA. Among 70,000 to 95,000 clones listed, 90% were seen once. Trimming cost V 0 bases and J 6 bases, with 11 bases left between them. Germline V CDR1 and CDR2: MNHEY, SVGAGI. This CDR3 has 14 amino acids. The TCR originated in a human donor with active COVID-19. The donor label of this sample is uncertain. What was sequenced was peripheral blood. The chain employs TRBV6-5 and TRBJ1-1; a possible D gene is TRBD1 (5 bases). The CDR3 loop reads CASSYSGGVPEAFF. The DNA for the CDR3 is TGTGCCAGCAGTTACTCTGGAGGGGTCCCTGAAGCTTTCTTT.